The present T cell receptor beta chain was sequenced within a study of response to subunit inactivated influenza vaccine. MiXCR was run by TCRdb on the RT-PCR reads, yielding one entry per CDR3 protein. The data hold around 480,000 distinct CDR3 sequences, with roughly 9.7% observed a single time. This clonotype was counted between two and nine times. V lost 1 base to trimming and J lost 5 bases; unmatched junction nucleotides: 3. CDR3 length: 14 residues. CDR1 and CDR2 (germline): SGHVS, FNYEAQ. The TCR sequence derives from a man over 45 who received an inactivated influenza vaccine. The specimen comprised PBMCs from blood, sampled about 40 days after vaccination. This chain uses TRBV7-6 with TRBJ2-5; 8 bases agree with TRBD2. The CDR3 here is CASSLGASGETQYF. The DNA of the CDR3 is TGTGCCAGCAGCTTAGGCGCTAGCGGGGAGACCCAGTACTTC. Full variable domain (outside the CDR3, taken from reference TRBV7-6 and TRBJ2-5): GAGVSQSPRYKVTKRGQDVALRCDPISGHVSLYWYRQALGQGPEFLTYFNYEAQQDKSGLPNDRFSAERPEGSISTLTIQRTEQRDSAMYRCASSLGASGETQYFGPGTRLLVL.